One sample yielded the 9 T cell receptor beta chains listed below, sequenced in a study of T cells in Graves' hyperthyroidism and ophthalmopathy. Amplification of TCR beta CDR3 regions was performed using RNA transcripts as template. The HTBI primer set was used in a first-round RT-PCR of the TCR CDR3. A single record per CDR3 protein comes from TCRdb applying MiXCR to the multiplex PCR reads. The sample includes roughly 500,000 distinct CDR3 sequences, around 50% of them seen just once. Material: peripheral blood or thyroid tissue (not recorded which). The receptors stem from an adult woman with Graves' disease, either hyperthyroidism or ophthalmopathy (not recorded which).

The sample holds many counts of this clonotype. The chain carries TRBV10-1 and TRBJ2-5; D is ambiguous. The CDR3 sequence is 14 residues long. Germline V CDR1 and CDR2: WNHNN, SYGVQD (reference sequence). Trimming stripped 6 bases from V and 1 base from J, with 12 bases between. The CDR3 DNA reads TGCGCCAGCAGAGGTACAGTGTTCCAAGAGACCCAGTACTTC. Residues: CASRGTVFQETQYF.

The rearrangement uses TRBV7-2 and TRBJ2-2, with D maybe TRBD2 (5 bases). CDR1 is SGHTA, CDR2 FQGNSA, per germline. Trimming took 2 bases from V and 8 from J, leaving 9 bases between them. CDR3 size: 13 residues. CDR3: CASSLFTGGELFF. DNA for the CDR3: TGTGCCAGCAGCTTATTTACGGGAGGGGAGCTGTTTTTT. Full variable domain (outside the CDR3, taken from reference TRBV7-2 and TRBJ2-2): GAGVSQSPSNKVTEKGKDVELRCDPISGHTALYWYRQSLGQGLEFLIYFQGNSAPDKSGLPSDRFSAERTGGSVSTLTIQRTQQEDSAVYLCASSLFTGGELFFGEGSRLTVL.

The J gene is TRBJ2-5, the V gene TRBV5-4; D might be TRBD1 or TRBD2, each matching 6 bases. The germline V and J ends were trimmed by 0 bases and 2 bases, with 14 bases remaining between them. The CDR3 is 16 amino acids. From germline, CDR1 is SGHNT and CDR2 YYREEE (reference sequence). The CDR3 DNA sequence: TGTGCCAGCAGCTTGGGGGGGGCCAGGGGTCAAGAGACCCAGTACTTC. This translates into CASSLGGARGQETQYF.

This sequence joins TRBV10-3 and TRBJ1-1; no definite D call. Trimming removed 0 bases at V and 1 base at J, with 6 bases between. Per germline, CDR1 ENHRY and CDR2 SYGVKD. The CDR3 runs 14 residues. CDR3 amino acids: CAISESSSNTEAFF. CDR3 coding DNA: TGTGCCATCAGTGAGTCCAGTTCGAACACTGAAGCTTTCTTT.

The chain recombines TRBV3-1 with TRBJ1-1; tentative D call: TRBD1 (5 bases). With 3 bases removed from V and 1 base from J, the gap between germline ends came to 9 bases. This CDR3 has 14 amino acids. The germline V gene has CDR1 LGHDT and CDR2 YNNKEL (reference sequence). CDR3: CASSQTDKNTEAFF. CDR3 nucleotide sequence: TGTGCCAGCAGCCAGACGGACAAGAACACTGAAGCTTTCTTT.

This clonotype was counted between two and nine times. V usage is TRBV5-1 and J usage is TRBJ1-1, with D tentatively TRBD1 (6 bases). The CDR3 contains 14 residues. In germline, CDR1 is SGHRS, CDR2 YFSETQ. Trimming shortened V by 3 bases and J by 3 bases, and 12 bases separated the two germline ends. Here the CDR3 DNA reads TGCGCCAGCAGCTCAGACAGGCTCGACACTGAAGCTTTCTTT. This codes for CASSSDRLDTEAFF.

This clonotype was counted at least ten times. V usage is TRBV5-6 and J usage is TRBJ1-1; D perhaps matches TRBD1 (5 bases). The V end lost 2 bases, the J end lost 3 bases, and 8 bases lay between the germline ends. This CDR3 spans 13 amino acids. CDR1 SGHDT and CDR2 YYEEEE come from the germline V gene. CDR3 residues: CASSLQAHTEAFF. CDR3 coding DNA: TGTGCCAGCAGCTTACAGGCCCACACTGAAGCTTTCTTT.

The V call is TRBV10-3, the J call TRBJ1-2, with 7 bases that match TRBD1. V trimming: 10 bases; J trimming: 8 bases; junction bases outside the gene matches: 7. The CDR3 is 11 residues long. The germline V gene encodes CDR1 ENHRY and CDR2 SYGVKD. The CDR3 is CASRDSGGYTF. As DNA, the CDR3 is TGTGCCAGCAGGGACAGCGGGGGCTACACCTTC.

This clonotype was seen only once. V is TRBV6-2 or TRBV6-3 and J is TRBJ1-3; tentatively, D is TRBD1 (6 bases). From germline, CDR1 is MNHEY and CDR2 SVGEGT. The ends were cut back, 8 bases at V and 9 bases at J, with 11 bases in the middle. The CDR3 runs 11 residues. The CDR3 here is CASQTGFTIYF. The CDR3 nucleotides read TGTGCCAGCCAGACAGGATTCACCATATATTTT.